This T cell receptor beta chain emerged from a study of Ad26.COV2.S vaccination and SARS-CoV-2 variants. Study-wide context: Once, or twice with 56 days between doses, Ad26.COV2.S was given intramuscularly. Study-wide findings and caveats: Breadth, reportedly substantial, characterized the spike-specific CD8+ and CD4+ T cell responses after vaccination.

The CDR3 length is 12 residues. V gave up 4 bases and J gave up 8 bases; unmatched junction bases: 3. CDR1 is SGHNT and CDR2 is YENEEA in the germline V gene. Libraries were prepared by immunoSEQ multiplex PCR; TCRdb keeps only in-frame clonotypes and omits some of them. The sample lists about 680,000 clones, roughly 90% occurring once. Comment on this clone: What it recognizes is unknown. Other nucleotide sequences from this sample produce the same CDR3.

Stated treatment: some 19 received Ad26.COV2.S at low or high dose, single or two shots; about 5 received placebo; per-sample allocation not given. Sampling was done on day 63 after the first vaccine or placebo injection. This sequence was found in a person aged 18 to 65 who received the Ad26.COV2.S COVID-19 vaccine or a placebo. The rearrangement uses TRBV11-3 and TRBJ1-1; 8 bases fit TRBD1. This sample comprised peripheral blood, obtained in a trial of Ad26.COV2.S vaccine versus placebo. In nucleotides, the CDR3 is TGTGCCAGCAGCTCCCGACAGGGGGAAGCTTTCTTT. Translated, it gives CASSSRQGEAFF. The full variable domain, completed using reference TRBV11-3 and TRBJ1-1, is EAGVVQSPRYKIIEKKQPVAFWCNPISGHNTLYWYLQNLGQGPELLIRYENEEAVDDSQLPKDRFSAERLKGVDSTLKIQPAELGDSAVYLCASSSRQGEAFFGQGTRLTVV.